The rows below give T cell receptor beta chains drawn from one sample of a study of cytomegalovirus exposure and HLA in healthy donors. Clones were read by immunoSEQ multiplex PCR, and TCRdb kept only the in-frame ones, dropping some. The sample has about 250,000 clones, 78% seen once. The specimen sequenced was PBMCs. Receptors originate from a boy between 10 and 17 years old in good health and CMV-seronegative. Both conserved end residues are part of each CDR3. Each record gives: D gene, clone size, J gene, V gene, CDR3 protein, CDR3 DNA. A D gene is named only where the DNA matches it firmly. The size entry is marked missing in some rows and otherwise reads once, few, many or a size class.

D gene: TRBD1
clone size: -
J gene: TRBJ2-7
V gene: TRBV19
CDR3 protein: CASTPGTGGPYEQYF
CDR3 DNA: TGTGCCAGTACCCCGGGGACAGGGGGACCCTACGAGCAGTACTTC

D gene: -
clone size: -
J gene: TRBJ2-3
V gene: TRBV30
CDR3 protein: CAWSARTDTQYF
CDR3 DNA: TGTGCCTGGAGTGCTAGAACAGATACGCAGTATTTT

D gene: -
clone size: -
J gene: TRBJ2-5
V gene: TRBV6-1
CDR3 protein: CASRERAQYF
CDR3 DNA: TGTGCCAGCAGAGAGAGGGCCCAGTACTTC

D gene: -
clone size: -
J gene: TRBJ2-7
V gene: TRBV15
CDR3 protein: CATSRGGELKRAQYF
CDR3 DNA: TGTGCCACCAGCAGAGGGGGCGAATTAAAGCGTGCGCAGTACTTC

D gene: TRBD2
clone size: -
J gene: TRBJ2-7
V gene: TRBV15
CDR3 protein: CATSPGAGGSYEQYF
CDR3 DNA: TGTGCCACCAGTCCCGGAGCGGGGGGCTCTTACGAGCAGTACTTC

D gene: TRBD2
clone size: -
J gene: TRBJ2-7
V gene: TRBV13
CDR3 protein: CASSRGPGGSSYEQYF
CDR3 DNA: TGTGCCAGCAGCAGAGGCCCCGGGGGGAGCTCCTACGAGCAGTACTTC

D gene: TRBD1
clone size: -
J gene: TRBJ1-1
V gene: TRBV5-1
CDR3 protein: CASSSTGVTEAFF
CDR3 DNA: TGCGCCAGCAGCTCGACAGGGGTCACTGAAGCTTTCTTT

D gene: TRBD1
clone size: -
J gene: TRBJ2-7
V gene: TRBV5-1
CDR3 protein: CASSPRDRAYEQYF
CDR3 DNA: TGCGCCAGCAGCCCCCGGGACAGGGCCTACGAGCAGTACTTC

D gene: -
clone size: -
J gene: TRBJ1-6
V gene: TRBV13
CDR3 protein: CASSPEGVVNSPLHF
CDR3 DNA: TGTGCCAGCAGCCCCGAGGGGGTGGTGAATTCACCCCTCCACTTT

D gene: -
clone size: -
J gene: TRBJ2-5
V gene: TRBV5-1
CDR3 protein: CASSLGQLQETQYF
CDR3 DNA: TGCGCCAGCAGCTTGGGTCAATTGCAAGAGACCCAGTACTTC

D gene: -
clone size: -
J gene: TRBJ1-1
V gene: TRBV5-1
CDR3 protein: CASSRGAPEYANTEAFF
CDR3 DNA: TGCGCCAGCAGCCGGGGGGCCCCAGAGTATGCGAACACTGAAGCTTTCTTT

D gene: -
clone size: -
J gene: TRBJ1-2
V gene: TRBV5-6
CDR3 protein: CASSGGDYGYTF
CDR3 DNA: TGTGCCAGCAGCGGCGGGGATTATGGCTACACCTTC

D gene: TRBD2
clone size: -
J gene: TRBJ2-7
V gene: TRBV15
CDR3 protein: CATSRERPSGAYEQYF
CDR3 DNA: TGTGCCACCAGCAGAGAGCGCCCTAGCGGGGCGTACGAGCAGTACTTC

D gene: TRBD2
clone size: -
J gene: TRBJ2-2
V gene: TRBV18
CDR3 protein: CASSPGLAETNTGELFF
CDR3 DNA: TGTGCCAGCTCACCGGGACTAGCGGAAACGAACACCGGGGAGCTGTTTTTT

D gene: TRBD1
clone size: -
J gene: TRBJ1-2
V gene: TRBV29-1
CDR3 protein: CSTWTGANYGYTF
CDR3 DNA: TGCAGCACCTGGACAGGGGCCAACTATGGCTACACCTTC

D gene: -
clone size: -
J gene: TRBJ1-1
V gene: TRBV27
CDR3 protein: CASTTGNTEAFF
CDR3 DNA: TGTGCCAGCACGACAGGAAACACTGAAGCTTTCTTT

D gene: TRBD1
clone size: -
J gene: TRBJ2-1
V gene: TRBV30
CDR3 protein: CAWRGQGLKDNEQFF
CDR3 DNA: TGTGCCTGGAGGGGACAGGGGCTGAAGGACAATGAGCAGTTCTTC

D gene: -
clone size: -
J gene: TRBJ2-7
V gene: TRBV6-4
CDR3 protein: CASSETSLSYEQYF
CDR3 DNA: TGTGCCAGCAGTGAGACTAGTCTCTCGTACGAGCAGTACTTC

D gene: -
clone size: once
J gene: TRBJ2-6
V gene: TRBV7-2
CDR3 protein: CASSLRGGLSGANVLTF
CDR3 DNA: TGTGCCAGCAGCTTAAGAGGGGGACTATCTGGGGCCAACGTCCTGACTTTC

D gene: -
clone size: -
J gene: TRBJ1-4
V gene: TRBV28
CDR3 protein: CASSQGHEKLFF
CDR3 DNA: TGTGCCAGCAGTCAGGGGCACGAAAAACTGTTTTTT

D gene: -
clone size: -
J gene: TRBJ1-1
V gene: TRBV7-8
CDR3 protein: CASSLDSGGGTEAFF
CDR3 DNA: TGTGCCAGCAGCTTAGATTCGGGGGGCGGCACTGAAGCTTTCTTT

D gene: -
clone size: -
J gene: TRBJ1-2
V gene: TRBV5-4
CDR3 protein: CASSLDRGNYGYTF
CDR3 DNA: TGTGCCAGCAGCTTGGATAGGGGGAACTATGGCTACACCTTC

D gene: -
clone size: -
J gene: TRBJ2-3
V gene: TRBV6-4
CDR3 protein: CASSSGESTDTQYF
CDR3 DNA: TGTGCCAGCAGCTCGGGGGAGAGCACAGATACGCAGTATTTT

D gene: -
clone size: -
J gene: TRBJ1-1
V gene: TRBV29-1
CDR3 protein: CSVDQGSHTEAFF
CDR3 DNA: TGCAGCGTTGATCAGGGGTCCCACACTGAAGCTTTCTTT

D gene: TRBD1
clone size: once
J gene: TRBJ1-2
V gene: TRBV6-6
CDR3 protein: CASSYSRDSMDGYTF
CDR3 DNA: TGTGCCAGCAGTTACTCGAGGGACAGTATGGATGGCTACACCTTC

D gene: TRBD1
clone size: -
J gene: TRBJ2-5
V gene: TRBV5-1
CDR3 protein: CASSWGQGGQETQYF
CDR3 DNA: TGCGCCAGCAGCTGGGGACAGGGGGGGCAAGAGACCCAGTACTTC

D gene: -
clone size: -
J gene: TRBJ1-2
V gene: TRBV4-1
CDR3 protein: CASSQDGTGSYTF
CDR3 DNA: TGCGCCAGCAGCCAAGATGGAACAGGATCTTACACCTTC

D gene: TRBD1
clone size: -
J gene: TRBJ2-7
V gene: TRBV6-4
CDR3 protein: CASSDVTGGWKYF
CDR3 DNA: TGTGCCAGCAGTGACGTTACAGGGGGCTGGAAGTACTTC

D gene: -
clone size: -
J gene: TRBJ1-1
V gene: TRBV19
CDR3 protein: CASTGVLMSDTEAFF
CDR3 DNA: TGTGCCAGTACGGGGGTTCTAATGAGCGACACTGAAGCTTTCTTT

D gene: -
clone size: -
J gene: TRBJ1-2
V gene: TRBV10-2
CDR3 protein: CASSESQSPYGYTF
CDR3 DNA: TGCGCCAGCAGTGAGTCACAGAGCCCCTATGGCTACACCTTC

D gene: TRBD2
clone size: -
J gene: TRBJ2-5
V gene: TRBV7-2
CDR3 protein: CASSSLTSGQETQYF
CDR3 DNA: TGTGCCAGCAGCTCCCTGACTAGCGGCCAAGAGACCCAGTACTTC

D gene: TRBD1
clone size: -
J gene: TRBJ1-1
V gene: TRBV7-9
CDR3 protein: CASSPPGQTNTEAFF
CDR3 DNA: TGTGCCAGCAGCCCCCCGGGACAGACGAACACTGAAGCTTTCTTT

D gene: TRBD2
clone size: -
J gene: TRBJ2-2
V gene: TRBV6-5
CDR3 protein: CASSPGGVGPGELFF
CDR3 DNA: TGTGCCAGCAGCCCGGGAGGCGTCGGACCCGGGGAGCTGTTTTTT

D gene: -
clone size: -
J gene: TRBJ2-1
V gene: TRBV4-1
CDR3 protein: CASSQIDFGWSSYNEQFF
CDR3 DNA: TGCGCCAGCAGCCAGATAGACTTCGGTTGGTCTTCCTACAATGAGCAGTTCTTC

D gene: TRBD1
clone size: few
J gene: TRBJ2-7
V gene: TRBV2
CDR3 protein: CASKRDSSYEQYF
CDR3 DNA: TGTGCCAGCAAAAGGGACAGCTCCTACGAGCAGTACTTC

D gene: TRBD1
clone size: -
J gene: TRBJ1-1
V gene: TRBV7-9
CDR3 protein: CASSLGGQGTFF
CDR3 DNA: TGTGCCAGCAGCTTAGGGGGACAGGGGACTTTCTTT